This TCR beta chain originates from a study of CD8 T cells in Susac syndrome. Sequencing of TCR beta was carried out in blood CD8+ and CD4+ T cells. The multiple sclerosis controls were treatment-naive patients affected by stable or active relapsing-remitting disease. Concerning this clonotype: Its target is not known.

CDR3 length: 11 amino acids. Trimming shortened V by 6 bases and J by 6 bases, and 9 bases separated the two germline ends. Germline values: CDR1 DFQATT, CDR2 SNEGSKA (reference sequence). Regarding the study as a whole: By the study's own acknowledgment, its TCR sequencing and HLA analysis included relatively few individuals.

Random hexamers primed reverse transcription of roughly 0.5 to 1 ug RNA. TCR beta CDR3 was amplified by immunoSEQ multiplex PCR. This amplification extended across 54 Vbeta and 13 Jbeta segments. TCRdb reprocessed the immunoSEQ multiplex PCR reads with MiXCR, giving one entry per CDR3 protein. The top ten hold 0.15% of the sample, which has 150,000 to 160,000 distinct CDR3 sequences, nearly 97% seen once. The TCR comes from a human donor with multiple sclerosis. The rearrangement links TRBV20-1 to TRBJ2-1; D remains unclear. Material: CD8+ T cells from PBMCs. The CDR3 reads CSAPRINEQFF. The DNA of the CDR3 is TGCAGTGCCCCAAGGATCAATGAGCAGTTCTTC.